These 18 T cell receptor beta chains originate from one sample sequenced in a study of Ad26.COV2.S vaccination and SARS-CoV-2 variants. TCRdb's copy holds only in-frame clones and misses some; the assay was immunoSEQ multiplex PCR. This sample has a few hundred thousand clones, with about four fifths found just once. Treatment in this sample: over 15 received Ad26.COV2.S at low or high dose, single or two shots; a few received placebo; per-sample allocation not given. Following the first vaccine or placebo injection, samples were taken on day 63. The starting material was peripheral blood, obtained in a trial of Ad26.COV2.S vaccine versus placebo. These receptors were obtained from a person aged 18-60 years who received the Ad26.COV2.S COVID-19 vaccine or a placebo.

The V gene is TRBV4-1, the J gene TRBJ2-2; 10 bases align to TRBD2. CDR3 length: 20 residues. The V segment lost 0 bases and the J segment 6 bases; nucleotides outside the gene matches: 16. Germline-derived CDR1 and CDR2 are MGHRA and YSYEKL. CDR3 coding DNA: TGCGCCAGCAGCCAAGAAAATCCGGGGGAAGCAAGCGGGAGGGCCGGGGAGCTGTTTTTT. This sequence encodes CASSQENPGEASGRAGELFF.

The chain carries TRBV11-2 and TRBJ1-1; no reliable D call. Trimming left V 1 base short and J 11 bases short, with 14 bases between. Per the germline V gene, CDR1 is SGHAT and CDR2 is FQNNGV. The CDR3 length is 13 residues. The chain's CDR3 is CASSLGRVYEAFF. The CDR3 DNA reads TGTGCCAGCAGCTTAGGACGGGTGTACGAGGCTTTCTTT.

The chain joins TRBV18 to TRBJ2-7; D is uncertain. The germline gives CDR1 KGHSH, CDR2 LQKENI. V was pared by 4 bases and J by 3 bases, with 7 bases between. The CDR3 length is 12 residues. CDR3 region: CASSQNSYEQYF. The CDR3 DNA reads as TGTGCCAGCTCACAGAACAGCTACGAGCAGTACTTC.

Turning to this clone: Distinct nucleotide sequences in the sample also encode this CDR3. This chain links TRBV6-6 with TRBJ2-7; TRBD1 is a possible D gene (5 bases). Between the trimmed V and J ends, which lost 0 bases and 3 bases, there was a span of 6 bases. The CDR3 consists of 13 residues. CDR1 MNHNY and CDR2 SVGAGI come from the germline V gene (reference sequence). The CDR3 loop reads CASSYSQGYEQYF. CDR3 DNA: TGTGCCAGCAGTTACTCGCAGGGCTACGAGCAGTACTTC.

The V call is TRBV6-5, the J call TRBJ2-7, with TRBD1 identical over 9 bases. The trim removed 6 bases at V and 4 bases at J, leaving 7 bases unmatched. The CDR3 runs to 14 residues. Looked up from germline, CDR1 is MNHEY and CDR2 is SVGAGI. The chain's CDR3 is CASSRMGQGYEQYF. The DNA of the CDR3 is TGTGCCAGCAGCCGAATGGGACAGGGATACGAGCAGTACTTC.

The chain has TRBV6-5 and TRBJ1-2, with D maybe TRBD1 (5 bases). Looked up from germline, CDR1 is MNHEY and CDR2 is SVGAGI. The V gene lost 2 bases and the J gene lost 5 bases, with 12 bases spanning the gap. CDR3 length equals 14 residues. CDR3 sequence: CASSYGGREYGYTF. The CDR3 DNA reads as TGTGCCAGCAGTTACGGGGGGAGAGAGTATGGCTACACCTTC.

The chain employs TRBV19 and TRBJ1-3; the match to TRBD1 covers 9 bases. This CDR3 contains 18 residues. The germline gives CDR1 LNHDA, CDR2 SQIVND (reference sequence). V gave up 10 bases and J gave up 0 bases; unmatched junction bases: 16. The chain's CDR3 is CATHRGGQGYLSGNTIYF. The CDR3, as DNA: TGTGCCACTCACCGGGGGGGACAGGGTTACCTCTCTGGAAACACCATATATTTT.

V usage is TRBV11-2 and J usage is TRBJ1-6, with no clear D. This CDR3 spans 12 amino acids. Germline CDR1 and CDR2: SGHAT and FQNNGV. Trimming shortened V by 5 bases and J by 11 bases, and 10 bases separated the two germline ends. This chain's CDR3 is CASSPGGTPLHF. CDR3 nucleotide sequence: TGTGCCAGCAGCCCTGGTGGGACACCCCTCCACTTT.

The gene calls are TRBV12-5 and TRBJ2-1; no clear D. This CDR3 comprises 15 residues. V dropped 2 bases and J dropped 8 bases, with 16 bases sitting between them. Looked up from germline, CDR1 is LGHNT and CDR2 is FRNRAP. CDR3 sequence: CASGLPSALDHEQFF. CDR3 bases: TGTGCTAGTGGTTTGCCATCGGCCCTAGACCATGAGCAGTTCTTC.

This chain joins TRBV7-8 and TRBJ2-7; TRBD2 matches at 11 bases. Germline trimming cut 0 bases from V and 1 base from J; bases unmatched to any gene: 2. The CDR3 is made up of 16 amino acids. Looked up from germline, CDR1 is SGHVS and CDR2 is FQNEAQ. The CDR3 sequence is CASSLARLAGSYEQYF. DNA of the CDR3: TGTGCCAGCAGCTTAGCACGACTAGCGGGGTCCTACGAGCAGTACTTC. Combining the CDR3 with reference TRBV7-8 and TRBJ2-7 gives the whole variable domain GAGVSQSPRYKVAKRGQDVALRCDPISGHVSLFWYQQALGQGPEFLTYFQNEAQLDKSGLPSDRFFAERPEGSVSTLKIQRTQQEDSAVYLCASSLARLAGSYEQYFGPGTRLTVT.

The chain uses TRBV19 and TRBJ2-1, with 14 bases matching TRBD2. This CDR3 contains 17 residues. The V segment lost 5 bases and the J segment 6 bases; nucleotides outside the gene matches: 9. The V gene's germline CDR1 is LNHDA and CDR2 SQIVND (reference sequence). The CDR3 DNA is TGTGCCAGTAGTGTGGGACTAGCGGGAGATGGCGGCAATGAGCAGTTCTTC. It translates to CASSVGLAGDGGNEQFF.

This sequence joins TRBV7-2 and TRBJ1-2, with 11 bases aligning to TRBD1. The trim removed 5 bases at V and 3 bases at J, leaving 5 bases unmatched. The CDR3 consists of 15 residues. The V gene's germline CDR1 is SGHTA and CDR2 FQGNSA. CDR3 nucleotide sequence: TGTGCCAGCAGCCCCCGGGACAGGGGGGACTATGGCTACACCTTC. This translates into CASSPRDRGDYGYTF. Filled out from reference TRBV7-2 and TRBJ1-2, the complete variable domain reads GAGVSQSPSNKVTEKGKDVELRCDPISGHTALYWYRQSLGQGLEFLIYFQGNSAPDKSGLPSDRFSAERTGGSVSTLTIQRTQQEDSAVYLCASSPRDRGDYGYTFGSGTRLTVV.

As for this clone: The identical CDR3 is also encoded by other nucleotide sequences in the sample. The chain joins TRBV5-1 to TRBJ2-5, with D hard to call. This CDR3 comprises 13 residues. Germline V gene sequence: CDR1 SGHRS, CDR2 YFSETQ. V lost 5 bases and J lost 3, with 11 bases in between. The CDR3 sequence is CASSLGSEETQYF. The CDR3 coding sequence is TGCGCCAGCAGTCTCGGTTCCGAAGAGACCCAGTACTTC.

The chain recombines TRBV12-3 or TRBV12-4 with TRBJ2-1; tentatively, D is TRBD1 or TRBD2 (6 bases each). The V end lost 6 bases, the J end lost 7 bases, and 13 bases lay between the germline ends. This CDR3 is built from 13 residues. CDR3 in DNA: TGTGCCAGCAGGAGGGGGGCAGAGAATGAGCAGTTCTTC. Translated, it gives CASRRGAENEQFF.

Details on this clone: Other DNA variants within this sample encode the same CDR3. This sequence joins TRBV19 and TRBJ2-3; 12 bases line up with TRBD2. This CDR3 is built from 16 residues. The germline V gene has CDR1 LNHDA and CDR2 SQIVND (reference sequence). The V and J ends lost 1 base and 1 base, in that order; junction bases with no gene match: 0. This chain's CDR3 is CASSIGLAGGTDTQYF. CDR3 nucleotides: TGTGCCAGTAGTATAGGACTAGCGGGGGGCACAGATACGCAGTATTTT. Full variable domain (outside the CDR3, taken from reference TRBV19 and TRBJ2-3): DGGITQSPKYLFRKEGQNVTLSCEQNLNHDAMYWYRQDPGQGLRLIYYSQIVNDFQKGDIAEGYSVSREKKESFPLTVTSAQKNPTAFYLCASSIGLAGGTDTQYFGPGTRLTVL.

This chain uses TRBV6-6 with TRBJ1-5; D might be TRBD1 (5 bases). From germline, CDR1 is MNHNY and CDR2 SVGAGI (reference sequence). The V end lost 5 bases, the J end lost 2 bases, and 16 bases lay between the germline ends. This CDR3 comprises 16 residues. CDR3 residues: CASSPTGDLRNQPQHF. The CDR3 bases are TGTGCCAGCAGTCCCACCGGGGACCTTCGCAATCAGCCCCAGCATTTT.

The V gene is TRBV7-8, the J gene TRBJ1-2, with a tentative D call TRBD1 (6 bases). The CDR3 runs 14 residues. CDR1 SGHVS and CDR2 FQNEAQ come from the germline V gene. V was pared by 8 bases and J by 7 bases, with 20 bases between. The CDR3 reads CASLQGISPSGYTF. As DNA, the CDR3 is TGTGCCAGCCTACAGGGAATTTCCCCCTCTGGCTACACCTTC.

The CDR3 DNA follows: TGTGCCAGCCAGGGTGGTCAGTCGAACACTGAAGCTTTCTTT. Translation gives CASQGGQSNTEAFF. The J gene is TRBJ1-1, the V gene TRBV3-1 (or the pseudogene TRBV3-2), with a weak D call TRBD1 (5 bases). The V gene lost 8 bases and the J gene lost 1 base, with 14 bases spanning the gap. The germline V gene encodes CDR1 LGHDT and CDR2 YNNKEL (reference sequence). The CDR3 is 14 residues long.